This TCR beta chain emerged from a study of lymphopenia after photon versus proton radiotherapy. Whole-study results and caveats: Only patients who died were analyzed for survival; proton advantage is unproven. After lymphocyte nadir, photon-treated repertoires showed oligoclonal expansion, especially CD8+ Temra.

The table came from immunoSEQ multiplex PCR; TCRdb's copy has only in-frame clones and leaves some out. The table lists 60,000 to 75,000 clones, about 90% of them singletons. Worth noting for this clone: Its antigen is unknown.

Germline V gene lookup returns CDR1 SGHNT and CDR2 YENEEA. The CDR3 runs 14 residues. V lost 5 bases, J lost 5 bases, and 7 bases stayed unmatched. V and J are TRBV11-3 and TRBJ2-7; 9 bases align to TRBD1. This clonotype originated in a man aged 40-49 years with gastric cancer. The sample was peripheral blood, taken from a patient treated with photon-based radiotherapy. The DNA of the CDR3 is TGTGCCAGCAGCCCCGGACAGGGGAGTCACGAGCAGTACTTC. Translated, it gives CASSPGQGSHEQYF.